The following is a T cell receptor beta chain sequence with its context. Its antigen is currently unknown. The CDR3 contains 15 residues. In germline, CDR1 is SGHRS, CDR2 YFSETQ. The V segment lost 3 bases and the J segment 3 bases; nucleotides outside the gene matches: 7. TCRdb analysed the 5' RACE reads with MiXCR anew, one entry per CDR3 protein. The top ten hold roughly 3% of the sample, which has 53,000 or so distinct CDR3 sequences, approximately 23% seen once. Study-level results: Tumor-infiltrating Treg TCR alpha and beta sequences overlapped most with tumor naive CD4+ T cells, then blood naive. The larger cohort examined one V-J beta rearrangement, not whole repertoires.

CD25-based Treg depletion was applied to purified naive CD4+ T cells. The origin of this receptor is a female donor with breast cancer. Sample: tumor-infiltrating naive CD4+ T cells sorted from the breast tumor. The subset is: naive CD4+ T cells, CD4+CD45RA+CD25-. The chain combines TRBV5-1 with TRBJ2-7, with 9 positions matching TRBD2. The CDR3 is CASSSAGTSFYEQYF. CDR3 DNA: TGCGCCAGCAGCTCCGCCGGGACTAGCTTCTACGAGCAGTACTTC.